A single sample gave rise to the 9 T cell receptor beta chains below, sequenced in a study of blood T cell repertoires in COVID-19. The protocol was immunoSEQ multiplex PCR, while the TCRdb copy is restricted to in-frame clones and leaves out a portion. The table has about 45,000 clones, 86% seen once; the top ten hold under 9.5%. Sequencing was done on a sample of peripheral blood. The receptors originated from a human donor in a cohort sampled during active COVID-19.

The sample holds one count of this clone. The chain links TRBV18 to TRBJ2-2; a weak D match, TRBD2 (5 bases). Germline assignment: CDR1 KGHSH and CDR2 LQKENI. Trimming took 3 bases from V and 7 from J, leaving 18 bases between them. The CDR3 has 16 amino acids. The CDR3 protein is CASSPLKSGWSGELFF. In DNA, the CDR3 is TGTGCCAGCTCACCTTTAAAGAGCGGTTGGAGCGGGGAGCTGTTTTTT.

The sample holds a few counts of this clone. This chain connects TRBV5-1 to TRBJ1-1; 9 bases fit TRBD1. This CDR3 is 14 amino acids long. Germline CDR1 SGHRS, CDR2 YFSETQ. Trimming cost V 8 bases and J 2 bases; bases outside gene matches: 7. The CDR3 coding sequence is TGCGCCAGTGCCAGGGACAGGGATAACACTGAAGCTTTCTTT. Translation: CASARDRDNTEAFF.

The CDR3 bases are TGTGCCAGCAGCACGACTAGCGGGGTAACCTACGAGCAGTACTTC. Translated: CASSTTSGVTYEQYF. J is TRBJ2-7 and V is TRBV6-2 or TRBV6-3; the match to TRBD2 covers 11 bases. The V gene end was trimmed by 6 bases and the J gene end by 2 bases; junction bases not matched to a gene: 6. The CDR3 runs to 15 residues. CDR1 and CDR2 (germline): MNHEY, SVGEGT.

The chain employs TRBV10-3 and TRBJ1-2; maybe TRBD1 (6 bases). With 4 bases removed from V and 4 bases from J, the gap between germline ends came to 13 bases. The CDR3 spans 14 residues. Germline V gene data show CDR1 as ENHRY and CDR2 as SYGVKD. The CDR3 bases are TGTGCCATCAGTGTGGACAGATCGTCCTATGGCTACACCTTC. Its translation: CAISVDRSSYGYTF.

The CDR3 coding sequence is TGCGCCAGCAGCACGCGGGGGGGTGAGCAGTTCTTC. As protein: CASSTRGGEQFF. The J gene is TRBJ2-1, the V gene TRBV4-1, with 9 bases lining up with TRBD2. Trimming took 5 bases from V and 9 from J; bases not matched to a gene: 2. Germline loops: CDR1 MGHRA, CDR2 YSYEKL. CDR3 length equals 12 residues.

The J gene is TRBJ2-5, the V gene TRBV3-1 (or the pseudogene TRBV3-2); 13 bases agree with TRBD2. The CDR3 spans 17 residues. CDR1 LGHDT and CDR2 YNNKEL come from the germline V gene (reference sequence). V gave up 0 bases and J gave up 4 bases; unmatched junction bases: 5. The CDR3 DNA is TGTGCCAGCAGCCAAGACCGAACTAGCGGGGGGGGAGAGACCCAGTACTTC. Protein product: CASSQDRTSGGGETQYF.

The chain carries TRBV19 and TRBJ1-2, with D hard to call. Trimming took off 3 bases at V and 4 bases at J, with 9 bases between the two ends. CDR1 and CDR2 (germline): LNHDA, SQIVND (reference sequence). There are 13 residues in the CDR3. The CDR3 spells CASSISSGYGYTF. The CDR3, as DNA: TGTGCCAGTAGTATTAGTTCTGGCTATGGCTACACCTTC.

This sequence joins TRBV6-1 and TRBJ2-2; 9 bases line up with TRBD2. CDR1 is MNHNS, CDR2 SASEGT, per germline. This CDR3 has 17 residues. V lost 4 bases to trimming and J lost 0 bases; unmatched junction nucleotides: 6. DNA of the CDR3: TGTGCCAGCAGTGGCCGGGGACTAGCCTCGAACACCGGGGAGCTGTTTTTT. Its translation: CASSGRGLASNTGELFF.

Only one count was recorded for this clone. This chain uses TRBV3-1 (or the pseudogene TRBV3-2) with TRBJ1-2, with D possibly being TRBD1 (5 bases). Germline V gives CDR1 LGHDT, CDR2 YNNKEL (reference sequence). The CDR3 covers 14 residues. The V and J ends lost 6 bases and 3 bases respectively, with 14 bases between them. CDR3 in amino acids: CASRAAGLDYGYTF. The CDR3 bases are TGTGCCAGCAGAGCGGCGGGGCTCGACTATGGCTACACCTTC.